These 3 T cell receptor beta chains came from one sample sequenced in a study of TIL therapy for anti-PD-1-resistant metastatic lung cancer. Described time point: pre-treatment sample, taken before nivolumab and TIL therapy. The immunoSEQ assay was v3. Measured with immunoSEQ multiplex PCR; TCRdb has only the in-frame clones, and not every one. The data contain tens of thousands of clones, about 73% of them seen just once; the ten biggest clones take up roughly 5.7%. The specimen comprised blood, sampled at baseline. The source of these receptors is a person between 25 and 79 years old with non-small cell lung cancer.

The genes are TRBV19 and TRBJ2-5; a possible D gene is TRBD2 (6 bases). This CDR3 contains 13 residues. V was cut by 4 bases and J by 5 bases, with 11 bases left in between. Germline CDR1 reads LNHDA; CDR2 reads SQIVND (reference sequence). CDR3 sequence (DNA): TGTGCCAGTAGTAGGCGGGGTTCGGAGACCCAGTACTTC. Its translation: CASSRRGSETQYF.

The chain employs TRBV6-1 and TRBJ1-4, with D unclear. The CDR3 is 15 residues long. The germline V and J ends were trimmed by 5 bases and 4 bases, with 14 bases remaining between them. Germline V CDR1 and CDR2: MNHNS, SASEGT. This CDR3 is CASSPWRGSNEKLFF. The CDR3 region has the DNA TGTGCCAGCAGTCCCTGGCGGGGAAGTAATGAAAAACTGTTTTTT.

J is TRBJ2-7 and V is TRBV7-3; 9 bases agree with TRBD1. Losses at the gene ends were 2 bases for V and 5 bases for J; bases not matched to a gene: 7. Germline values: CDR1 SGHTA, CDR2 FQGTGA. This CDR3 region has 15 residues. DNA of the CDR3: TGTGCCAGCAGCTTAGCCGGGACAGGGAGCCACGAGCAGTACTTC. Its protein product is CASSLAGTGSHEQYF.